This T cell receptor beta chain is from a study of T-cell reconstitution after alpha-beta-depleted transplantation in children. Study results and limitations: One year post-transplant, T-cell counts and diversity were largely derived from T cells produced anew. Several hundred expanded graft clones reportedly supplied alpha-beta T cells about two months after transplant. Some patients' high day-60 TCRbeta diversity was traced to surviving recipient T cells and thymic progenitors.

This clonotype was counted a few times. Its antigen is currently unknown. Unique molecular identifiers were built into the TCRbeta library. A single record per CDR3 protein comes from TCRdb applying MiXCR to the PCR reads. Among hundreds of thousands of distinct CDR3 sequences, around a sixth were seen once, and the ten largest hold 35% to 50%. V lost 3 bases and J lost 0, with 15 bases in between. This CDR3 region has 17 residues. The TCR comes from a male patient between 2 and 10 years old who had a stem cell transplant for acute lymphoblastic leukemia, so the T cells may come from the graft donor. Sequenced here: PBMCs, mostly from graft donor cells, sampled 360 days after TCRalphabeta/CD19-depleted stem cell transplant. This chain uses TRBV12-3 or TRBV12-4 with TRBJ1-5, with D possibly TRBD1 on 5 matching bases. The CDR3 DNA follows: TGTGCCAGCAGTTTTCTGGGACGGAGCTATAGCAATCAGCCCCAGCATTTT. Its protein is CASSFLGRSYSNQPQHF.